This T cell receptor (beta chain) was identified during a study of beta chain features in type 1 diabetes. Study results and limitations: When Type 1 diabetes patients were examined, their TCRB CDR3s proved moderately but significantly shorter in all four CD4+ subsets.

In this sample, this clone turned up once. Its specificity is not known. This CDR3 is 14 amino acids long. Germline V gene data show CDR1 as SGHDT and CDR2 as YYEEEE. V shed 4 bases and J shed 0 bases, with 10 bases lying between them. The sequenced template was cDNA made from the entire isolated RNA. Clones were read by immunoSEQ multiplex PCR, and TCRdb kept only the in-frame ones, dropping some. The sample contains around 600,000 clones, around 12% of which appear only once. The V gene is TRBV5-6, the J gene TRBJ1-1, with D uncertain. The sample taken for sequencing was naive CD4+ T cells from blood. The receptor was derived from a man aged 30-40 years with type 1 diabetes. CDR3 residues: CASSGWGMNTEAFF. DNA for the CDR3: TGTGCCAGCAGCGGGTGGGGTATGAACACTGAAGCTTTCTTT.